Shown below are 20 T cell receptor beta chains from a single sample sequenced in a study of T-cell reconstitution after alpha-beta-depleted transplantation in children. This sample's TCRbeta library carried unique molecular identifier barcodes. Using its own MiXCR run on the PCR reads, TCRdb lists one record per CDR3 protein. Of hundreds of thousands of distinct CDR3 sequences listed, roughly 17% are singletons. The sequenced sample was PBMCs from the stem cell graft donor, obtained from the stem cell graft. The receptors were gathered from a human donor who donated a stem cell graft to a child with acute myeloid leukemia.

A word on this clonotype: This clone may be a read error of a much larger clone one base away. This chain's CDR3 is CAISKYGGGAREQYV. Written as DNA, the CDR3 is TGTGCCATCAGCAAGTATGGTGGGGGGGCACGGGAGCAGTACGTC. The chain joins TRBV5-6 to TRBJ2-7; D is perhaps TRBD2 (7 bases). The germline gives CDR1 SGHDT, CDR2 YYEEEE. CDR3 size: 15 residues.

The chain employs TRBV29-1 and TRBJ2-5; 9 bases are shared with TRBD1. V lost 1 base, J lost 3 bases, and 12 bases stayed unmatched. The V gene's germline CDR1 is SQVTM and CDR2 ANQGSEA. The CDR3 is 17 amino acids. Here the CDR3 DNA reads TGCAGCGTTGAAGGGTACAGGGACAGGGAGGTGGAAGAGACCCAGTACTTC. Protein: CSVEGYRDREVEETQYF.

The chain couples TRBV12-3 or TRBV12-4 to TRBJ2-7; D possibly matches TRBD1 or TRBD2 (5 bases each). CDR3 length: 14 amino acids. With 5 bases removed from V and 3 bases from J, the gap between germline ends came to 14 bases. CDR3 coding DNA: TGTGCCAGCAGTCCTTCGGGACGGAACTACGAGCAGTACTTC. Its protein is CASSPSGRNYEQYF.

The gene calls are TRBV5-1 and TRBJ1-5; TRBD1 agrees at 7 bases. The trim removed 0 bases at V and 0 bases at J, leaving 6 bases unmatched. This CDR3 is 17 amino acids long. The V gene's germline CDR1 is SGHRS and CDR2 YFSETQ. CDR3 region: CASSLGPQGDSNQPQHF. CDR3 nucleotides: TGCGCCAGCAGCTTGGGACCGCAGGGGGATAGCAATCAGCCCCAGCATTTT. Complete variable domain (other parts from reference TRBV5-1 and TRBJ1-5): KAGVTQTPRYLIKTRGQQVTLSCSPISGHRSVSWYQQTPGQGLQFLFEYFSETQRNKGNFPGRFSGRQFSNSRSEMNVSTLELGDSALYLCASSLGPQGDSNQPQHFGDGTRLSIL.

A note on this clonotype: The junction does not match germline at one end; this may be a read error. The CDR3 loop reads CVTSTDRSTDTQYF. In nucleotides, the CDR3 is TGTGTCACCAGCACCGACAGGAGCACAGATACGCAGTATTTT. This chain connects TRBV15 to TRBJ2-3, with D possibly being TRBD1 (6 bases). The CDR3 runs to 14 residues. CDR1 is LNHNV, CDR2 YYDKDF, per germline (reference sequence).

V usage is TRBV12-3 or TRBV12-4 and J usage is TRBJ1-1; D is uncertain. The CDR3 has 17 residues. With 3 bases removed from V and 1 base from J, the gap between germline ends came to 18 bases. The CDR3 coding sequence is TGTGCCAGCAGTTTCAATCGCCCTGGTAGCGCGAACACTGAAGCTTTCTTT. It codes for CASSFNRPGSANTEAFF.

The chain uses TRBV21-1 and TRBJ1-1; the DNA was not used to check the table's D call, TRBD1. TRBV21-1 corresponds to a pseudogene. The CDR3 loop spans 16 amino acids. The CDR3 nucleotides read TGTGCCAGCAGCAAAAATCTCCGGGGGCCAGCCACTGAAGCTTTCTTT. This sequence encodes CASSKNLRGPATEAFF.

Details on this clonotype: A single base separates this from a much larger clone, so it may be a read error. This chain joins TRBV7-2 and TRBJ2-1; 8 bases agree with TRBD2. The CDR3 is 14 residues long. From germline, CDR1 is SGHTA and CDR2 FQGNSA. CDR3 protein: CASSPGLGPNEHFF. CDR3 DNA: TGTGCCAGCAGTCCGGGACTAGGACCGAATGAGCATTTCTTC. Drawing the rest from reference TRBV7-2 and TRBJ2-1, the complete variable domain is GAGVSQSPSNKVTEKGKDVELRCDPISGHTALYWYRQSLGQGLEFLIYFQGNSAPDKSGLPSDRFSAERTGGSVSTLTIQRTQQEDSAVYLCASSPGLGPNEHFFGPGTRLTVL.

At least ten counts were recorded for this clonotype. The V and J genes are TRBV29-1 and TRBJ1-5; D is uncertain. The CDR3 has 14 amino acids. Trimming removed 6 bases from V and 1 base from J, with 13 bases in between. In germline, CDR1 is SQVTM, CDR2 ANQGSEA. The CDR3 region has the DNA TGCAGCGTGGTCTTGGCCCAGAGCAATCAGCCCCAGCATTTT. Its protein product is CSVVLAQSNQPQHF.

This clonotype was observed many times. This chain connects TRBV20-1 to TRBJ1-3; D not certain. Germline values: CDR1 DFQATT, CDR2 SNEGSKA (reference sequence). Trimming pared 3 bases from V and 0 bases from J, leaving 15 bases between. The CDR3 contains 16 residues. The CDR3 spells CSASPMRPLSGNTIYF. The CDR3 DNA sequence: TGCAGTGCTAGTCCGATGAGACCGCTCTCTGGAAACACCATATATTTT.

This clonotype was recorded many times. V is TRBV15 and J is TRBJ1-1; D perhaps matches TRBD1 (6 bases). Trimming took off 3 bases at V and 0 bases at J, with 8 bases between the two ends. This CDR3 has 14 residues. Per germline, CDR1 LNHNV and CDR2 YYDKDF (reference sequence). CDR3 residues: CATSRDSVNTEAFF. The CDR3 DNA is TGTGCCACCAGCAGGGACAGCGTGAACACTGAAGCTTTCTTT.

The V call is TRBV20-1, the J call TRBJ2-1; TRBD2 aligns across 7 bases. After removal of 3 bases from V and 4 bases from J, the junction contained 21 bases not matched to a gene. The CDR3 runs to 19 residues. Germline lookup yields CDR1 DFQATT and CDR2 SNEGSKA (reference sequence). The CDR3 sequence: CSARGGSDEVAAFYNEQFF. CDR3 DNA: TGCAGTGCTAGGGGAGGGTCGGATGAGGTAGCGGCTTTTTACAATGAGCAGTTCTTC.

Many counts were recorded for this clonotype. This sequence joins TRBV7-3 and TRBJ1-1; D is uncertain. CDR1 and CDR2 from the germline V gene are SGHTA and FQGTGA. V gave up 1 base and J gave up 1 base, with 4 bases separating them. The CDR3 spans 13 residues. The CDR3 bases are TGTGCCAGCAGCTTAAATGAGAACACTGAAGCTTTCTTT. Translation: CASSLNENTEAFF.

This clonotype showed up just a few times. The CDR3 coding sequence is TGTGCCAGCAGCCAAGGTCCCGGGACAGCTTACGAGCAGTACGTC. Translation gives CASSQGPGTAYEQYV. V gene TRBV3-1 combines with J gene TRBJ2-7; TRBD1 matches 7 bases. V was pared by 1 base and J by 4 bases, with 7 bases of the junction left unmatched. Germline lookup yields CDR1 LGHDT and CDR2 YNNKEL (reference sequence). This CDR3 is built from 15 residues.

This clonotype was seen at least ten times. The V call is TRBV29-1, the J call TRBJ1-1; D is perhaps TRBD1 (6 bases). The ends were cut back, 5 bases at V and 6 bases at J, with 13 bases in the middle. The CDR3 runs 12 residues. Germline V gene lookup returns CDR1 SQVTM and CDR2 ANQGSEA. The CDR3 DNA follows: TGCAGCGTTTATAACAGGGAGTCTGAAGCTTTCTTT. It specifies CSVYNRESEAFF.

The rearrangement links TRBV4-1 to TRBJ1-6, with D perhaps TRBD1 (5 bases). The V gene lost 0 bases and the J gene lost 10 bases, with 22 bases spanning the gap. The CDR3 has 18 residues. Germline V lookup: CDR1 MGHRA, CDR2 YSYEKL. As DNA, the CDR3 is TGCGCCAGCAGCCAAGAACCCCCGGGACTCTTAAGTGTGTCACCCCTCCACTTT. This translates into CASSQEPPGLLSVSPLHF.

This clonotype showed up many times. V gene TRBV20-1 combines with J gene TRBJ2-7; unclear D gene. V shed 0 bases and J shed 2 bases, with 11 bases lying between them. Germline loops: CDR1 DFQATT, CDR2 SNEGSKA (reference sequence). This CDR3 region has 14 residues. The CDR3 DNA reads TGCAGTGCTAGAGATCCCAGGATAACCTACGAGCAGTACGTC. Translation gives CSARDPRITYEQYV.

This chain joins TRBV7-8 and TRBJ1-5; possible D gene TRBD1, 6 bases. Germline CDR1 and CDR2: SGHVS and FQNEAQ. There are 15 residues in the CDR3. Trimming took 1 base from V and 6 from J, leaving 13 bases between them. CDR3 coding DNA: TGTGCCAGCAGCTTAGGATTCGTGGGGGCTCAGCCCCAGCATTTT. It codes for CASSLGFVGAQPQHF.

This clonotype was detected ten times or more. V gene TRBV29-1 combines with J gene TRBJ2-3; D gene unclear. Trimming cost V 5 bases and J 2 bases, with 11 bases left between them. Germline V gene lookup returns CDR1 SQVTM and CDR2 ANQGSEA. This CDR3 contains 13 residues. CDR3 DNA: TGCAGCGTTAACGGGCGATTCACAGATACGCAGTATTTT. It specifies CSVNGRFTDTQYF.

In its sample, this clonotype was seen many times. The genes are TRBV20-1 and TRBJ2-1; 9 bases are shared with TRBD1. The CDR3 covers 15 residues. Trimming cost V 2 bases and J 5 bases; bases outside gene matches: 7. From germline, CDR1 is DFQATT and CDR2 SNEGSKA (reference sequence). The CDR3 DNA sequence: TGCAGTGCTAGAATCAGGGGGACAGGGAACAATGAGCAGTTCTTC. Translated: CSARIRGTGNNEQFF.